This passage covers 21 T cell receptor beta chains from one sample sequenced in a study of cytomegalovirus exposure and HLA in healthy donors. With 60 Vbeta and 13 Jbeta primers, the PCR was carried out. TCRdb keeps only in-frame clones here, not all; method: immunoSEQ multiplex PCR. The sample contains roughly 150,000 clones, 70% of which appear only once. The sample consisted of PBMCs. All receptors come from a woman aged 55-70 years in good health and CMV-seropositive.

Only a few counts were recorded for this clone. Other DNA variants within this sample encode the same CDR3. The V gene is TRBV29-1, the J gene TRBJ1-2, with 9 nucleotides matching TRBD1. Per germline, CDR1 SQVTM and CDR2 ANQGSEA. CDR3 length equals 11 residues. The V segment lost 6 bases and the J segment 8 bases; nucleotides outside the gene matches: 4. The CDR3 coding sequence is TGCAGCGTAGAACAGGGGGCAGGCTACACCTTC. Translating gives CSVEQGAGYTF.

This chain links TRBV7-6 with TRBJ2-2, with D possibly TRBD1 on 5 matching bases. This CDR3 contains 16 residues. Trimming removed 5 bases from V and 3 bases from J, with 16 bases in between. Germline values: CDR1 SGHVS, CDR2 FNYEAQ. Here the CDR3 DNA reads TGTGCCAGCAGCATATTAACAGGAGTGGACACCGGGGAGCTGTTTTTT. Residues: CASSILTGVDTGELFF.

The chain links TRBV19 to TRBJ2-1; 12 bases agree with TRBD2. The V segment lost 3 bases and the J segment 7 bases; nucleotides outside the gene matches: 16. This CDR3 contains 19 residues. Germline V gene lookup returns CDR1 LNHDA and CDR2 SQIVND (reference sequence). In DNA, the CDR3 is TGTGCCAGTAGTATCTTCCCCCCCCGACTAGCGGGAGTGAGGAATGAGCAGTTCTTC. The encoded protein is CASSIFPPRLAGVRNEQFF.

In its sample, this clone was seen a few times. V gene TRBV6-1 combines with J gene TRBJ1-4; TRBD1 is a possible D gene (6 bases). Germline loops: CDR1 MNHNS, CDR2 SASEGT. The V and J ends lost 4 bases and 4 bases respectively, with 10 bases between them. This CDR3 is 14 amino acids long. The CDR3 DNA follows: TGTGCCAGCAGTGCAGGGGCGTTTAATGAAAAACTGTTTTTT. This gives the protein CASSAGAFNEKLFF.

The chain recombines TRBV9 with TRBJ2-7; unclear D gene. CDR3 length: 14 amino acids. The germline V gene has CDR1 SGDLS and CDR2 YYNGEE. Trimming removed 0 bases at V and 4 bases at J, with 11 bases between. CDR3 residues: CASSVASRSYEQYF. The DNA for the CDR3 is TGTGCCAGCAGCGTAGCTTCCCGGTCGTACGAGCAGTACTTC.

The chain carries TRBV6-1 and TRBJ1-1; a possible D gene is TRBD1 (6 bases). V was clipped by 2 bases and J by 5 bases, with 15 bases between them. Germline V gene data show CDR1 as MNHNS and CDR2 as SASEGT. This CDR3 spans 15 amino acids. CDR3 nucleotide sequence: TGTGCCAGCAGTGAAATGGGGGGGCCGGGAACTGAAGCTTTCTTT. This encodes CASSEMGGPGTEAFF.

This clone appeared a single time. This CDR3 is CASSHTRGSGNTIYF. The CDR3 bases are TGTGCCAGCAGCCACACCCGGGGCTCTGGAAACACCATATATTTT. The chain combines TRBV2 with TRBJ1-3, with D uncertain. Germline V CDR1 and CDR2: SNHLY, FYNNEI. V was trimmed by 6 bases and J by 0 bases, leaving 12 bases between them. The CDR3 totals 15 residues.

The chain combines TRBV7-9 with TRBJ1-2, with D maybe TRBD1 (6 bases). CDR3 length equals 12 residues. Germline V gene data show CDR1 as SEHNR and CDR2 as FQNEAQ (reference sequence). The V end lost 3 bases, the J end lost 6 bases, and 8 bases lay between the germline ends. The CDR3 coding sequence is TGTGCCAGCAGCTTTGAGGGGGATGGCTACACCTTC. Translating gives CASSFEGDGYTF.

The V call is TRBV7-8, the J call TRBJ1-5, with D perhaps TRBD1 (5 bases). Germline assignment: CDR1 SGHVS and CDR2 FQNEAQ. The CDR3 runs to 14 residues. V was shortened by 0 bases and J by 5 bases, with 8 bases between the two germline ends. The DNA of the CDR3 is TGTGCCAGCAGCTTAGCCGACAGTTATCAGCCCCAGCATTTT. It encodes CASSLADSYQPQHF. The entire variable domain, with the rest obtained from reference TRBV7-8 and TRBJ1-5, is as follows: GAGVSQSPRYKVAKRGQDVALRCDPISGHVSLFWYQQALGQGPEFLTYFQNEAQLDKSGLPSDRFFAERPEGSVSTLKIQRTQQEDSAVYLCASSLADSYQPQHFGDGTRLSIL.

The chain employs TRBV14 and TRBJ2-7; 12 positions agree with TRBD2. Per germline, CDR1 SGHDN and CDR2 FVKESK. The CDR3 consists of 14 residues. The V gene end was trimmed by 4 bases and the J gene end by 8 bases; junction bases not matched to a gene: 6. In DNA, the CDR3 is TGTGCCAGCAGCCCCGGGACTAGCGGGCCGAAGCAGTACTTC. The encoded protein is CASSPGTSGPKQYF.

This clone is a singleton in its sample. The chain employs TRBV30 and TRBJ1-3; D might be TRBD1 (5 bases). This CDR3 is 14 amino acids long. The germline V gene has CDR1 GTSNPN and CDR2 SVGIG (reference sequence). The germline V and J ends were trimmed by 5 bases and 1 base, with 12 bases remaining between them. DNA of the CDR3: TGTGCCTGGGGCAACCAGGGTTCTGGAAACACCATATATTTT. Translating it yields CAWGNQGSGNTIYF.

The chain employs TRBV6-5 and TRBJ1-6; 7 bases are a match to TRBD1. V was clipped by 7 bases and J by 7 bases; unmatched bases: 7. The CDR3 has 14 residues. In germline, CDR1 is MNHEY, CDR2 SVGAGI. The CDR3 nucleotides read TGTGCCAGCACCGGGAGGGGGCGCAATTCACCCCTCCACTTT. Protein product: CASTGRGRNSPLHF.

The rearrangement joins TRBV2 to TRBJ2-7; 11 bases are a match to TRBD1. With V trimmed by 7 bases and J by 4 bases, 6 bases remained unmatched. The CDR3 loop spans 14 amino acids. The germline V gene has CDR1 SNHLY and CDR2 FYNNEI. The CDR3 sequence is CASNGGTGGYEQYF. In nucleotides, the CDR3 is TGTGCCAGCAACGGAGGGACAGGGGGGTACGAGCAGTACTTC.

As DNA, the CDR3 is TGTGCCATCAGTGAGTCAGGGAGTACGGGCGGAAACACCATATATTTT. Translation: CAISESGSTGGNTIYF. The rearrangement uses TRBV10-3 and TRBJ1-3, with D unresolved. Germline V gives CDR1 ENHRY, CDR2 SYGVKD. The V gene lost 0 bases and the J gene lost 4 bases, with 13 bases spanning the gap. This CDR3 comprises 16 residues.

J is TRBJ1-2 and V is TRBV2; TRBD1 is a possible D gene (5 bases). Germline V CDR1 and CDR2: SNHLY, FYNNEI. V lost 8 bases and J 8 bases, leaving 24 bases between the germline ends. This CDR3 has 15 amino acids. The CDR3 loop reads CASDRGSTAFQGYTF. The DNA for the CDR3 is TGTGCCAGCGATCGGGGGTCCACCGCATTTCAAGGCTACACCTTC.

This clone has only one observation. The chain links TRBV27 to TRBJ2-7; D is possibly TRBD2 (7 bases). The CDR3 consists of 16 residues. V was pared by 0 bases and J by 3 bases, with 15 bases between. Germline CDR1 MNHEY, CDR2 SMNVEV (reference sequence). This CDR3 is CASSLSGGGRNYEQYF. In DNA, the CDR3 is TGTGCCAGCAGTTTATCGGGAGGGGGAAGAAACTACGAGCAGTACTTC.

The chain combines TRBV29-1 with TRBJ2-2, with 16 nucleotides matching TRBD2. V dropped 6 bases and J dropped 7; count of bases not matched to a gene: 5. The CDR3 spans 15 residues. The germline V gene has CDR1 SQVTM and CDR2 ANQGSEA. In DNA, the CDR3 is TGCAGCGTCCCCGGGACTAGCGGGAGGGGCGGGGAGCTGTTTTTT. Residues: CSVPGTSGRGGELFF.

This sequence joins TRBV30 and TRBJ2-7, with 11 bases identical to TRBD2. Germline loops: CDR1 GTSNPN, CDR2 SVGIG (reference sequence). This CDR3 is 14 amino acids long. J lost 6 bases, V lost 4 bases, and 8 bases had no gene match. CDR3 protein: CAWTSGRHPVEQYF. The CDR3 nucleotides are TGTGCCTGGACTAGCGGGAGGCACCCGGTCGAGCAGTACTTC.

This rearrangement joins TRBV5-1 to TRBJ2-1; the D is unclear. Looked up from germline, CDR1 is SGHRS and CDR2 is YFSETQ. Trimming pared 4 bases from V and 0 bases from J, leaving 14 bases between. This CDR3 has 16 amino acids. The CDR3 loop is CASSEGTYYSYNEQFF. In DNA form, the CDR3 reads TGCGCCAGCAGCGAAGGAACCTACTACTCCTACAATGAGCAGTTCTTC.

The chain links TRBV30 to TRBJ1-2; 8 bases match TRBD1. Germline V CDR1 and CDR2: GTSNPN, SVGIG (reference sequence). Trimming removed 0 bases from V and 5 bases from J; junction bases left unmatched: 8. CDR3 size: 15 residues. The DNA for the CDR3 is TGTGCCTGGAGTGTACAGTCAGGGGGCGGATATGGCTACACCTTC. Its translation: CAWSVQSGGGYGYTF.

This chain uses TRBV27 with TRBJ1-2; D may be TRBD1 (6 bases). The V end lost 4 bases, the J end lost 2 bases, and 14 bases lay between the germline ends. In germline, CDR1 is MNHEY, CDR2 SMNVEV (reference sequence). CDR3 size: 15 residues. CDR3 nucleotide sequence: TGTGCCAGCAGTTATCAGGGGAGGGGGAACTATGGCTACACCTTC. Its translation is CASSYQGRGNYGYTF.